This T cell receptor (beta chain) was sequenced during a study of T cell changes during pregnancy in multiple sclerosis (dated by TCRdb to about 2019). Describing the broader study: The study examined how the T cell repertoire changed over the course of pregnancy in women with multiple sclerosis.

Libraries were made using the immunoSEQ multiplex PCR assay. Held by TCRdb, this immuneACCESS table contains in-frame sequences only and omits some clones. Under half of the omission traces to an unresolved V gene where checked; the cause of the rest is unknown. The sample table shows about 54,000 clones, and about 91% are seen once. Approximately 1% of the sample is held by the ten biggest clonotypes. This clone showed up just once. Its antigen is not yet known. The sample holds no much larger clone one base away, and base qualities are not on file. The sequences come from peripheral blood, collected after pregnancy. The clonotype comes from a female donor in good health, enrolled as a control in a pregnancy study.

The DNA reads as follows: TGTGCCAGCCTTCGGCAGCGCTATGGCTACACCTTC. The encoded protein is CASLRQRYGYTF. The chain couples TRBV2 to TRBJ1-2; there is no confident call for the D gene. CDR1 is given as SNHLY and CDR2 as FYNNEI, both from the germline V gene. V is shortened by 8 bases, J by 4 bases, and the region joining them spans 11 bases. The CDR3, cysteine through phenylalanine, is 12 amino acids long. CDR3 DNA is the only sequence kept; it has 36 bases, read in frame from the first base. Outside the CDR3, residues come from the reference TRBV2 and TRBJ1-2 proteins, so the full variable domain is: EPEVTQTPSHQVTQMGQEVILRCVPISNHLYFYWYRQILGQKVEFLVSFYNNEISEKSEIFDDQFSVERPDGSNFTLKIRSTKLEDSAMYFCASLRQRYGYTFGSGTRLTVV.